This is a list of T cell receptor beta chains from one sample in a study of blood T cell repertoires in COVID-19. Some clones are missing from TCRdb's copy, which holds only in-frame ones; the method was immunoSEQ multiplex PCR. The sample has roughly 100,000 clones, 85% to 90% seen once. The sequencing sample was made of peripheral blood. The receptors stem from a human donor in a cohort sampled during active COVID-19. The conserved cysteine and the conserved F or W are not part of the CDR3 here.

v_call: TRBV10-2
cdr3_aa: ASRRQGALYTEAF

v_call: TRBV2
cdr3_aa: ASSDGGINQPQH

v_call: TRBV18
cdr3_aa: ASSPRWEPAF

v_call: TRBV5-6
cdr3_aa: ASSRVENTEAF

v_call: TRBV7-9
cdr3_aa: ASSHRPSRTGRPETQY

v_call: TRBV19
cdr3_aa: ASSVTGVVASNQPQH

v_call: TRBV6-1
cdr3_aa: ASSETLSNTEAF

v_call: TRBV7-9
cdr3_aa: ASGIAGATYEQY

v_call: TRBV27
cdr3_aa: ASSLLGGYTGELF

v_call: TRBV28
cdr3_aa: ASSLYPSMNTEAF

v_call: TRBV2
cdr3_aa: ASSESAGPSPLH

v_call: TRBV10-3
cdr3_aa: AISSGGGTDTQY

v_call: TRBV12-3/TRBV12-4
cdr3_aa: ASKGGENYGYT

v_call: TRBV11-3
cdr3_aa: ASSSPRTVEAF

v_call: TRBV2
cdr3_aa: ASSQPNRGSVTEAF

v_call: TRBV27
cdr3_aa: ASSFIPPTSGGRYNEQF

v_call: TRBV25-1
cdr3_aa: ASSESGGRANNEQF

v_call: TRBV3-1/TRBV3-2
cdr3_aa: ASSSRTSGRISYEQY

v_call: TRBV2
cdr3_aa: ASSLRTGGGSPLH

v_call: TRBV10-3
cdr3_aa: AISGLGSYEQY

v_call: TRBV28
cdr3_aa: ASSSISEGGSRGNTIY

v_call: TRBV4-2
cdr3_aa: ASSQNLRGPKAF

v_call: TRBV5-1
cdr3_aa: ASSLLLAVSTDTQY

v_call: TRBV19
cdr3_aa: ASSIQSGVYEQY

v_call: TRBV11-3
cdr3_aa: ASSLGDSSYEQY

v_call: TRBV4-2
cdr3_aa: ASSQGTSGNTDTQY

v_call: TRBV3-1/TRBV3-2
cdr3_aa: ASSQVQSRTDTQY

v_call: TRBV6-6
cdr3_aa: ASSSGQGVAGELF

v_call: TRBV12-3/TRBV12-4
cdr3_aa: ASRTGGTEAF

v_call: TRBV3-1/TRBV3-2
cdr3_aa: ASSQTTSGRNTQY

v_call: TRBV7-3
cdr3_aa: ASSLTRSETQY

v_call: TRBV20-1
cdr3_aa: STDSGEKLF

v_call: TRBV18
cdr3_aa: ASSREKNYGYT

v_call: TRBV27
cdr3_aa: ASAHSGRASRTDTQY

v_call: TRBV28
cdr3_aa: ASRISGPPTDTQY

v_call: TRBV7-3
cdr3_aa: ASSQTSGGNNEQF

v_call: TRBV6-5
cdr3_aa: ASRPGVAVSYEQY

v_call: TRBV28
cdr3_aa: ASLGQPYGYT

v_call: TRBV23-1
cdr3_aa: ASSPDRIYEQY

v_call: TRBV11-2
cdr3_aa: ASSQRDRTTDTQY

v_call: TRBV18
cdr3_aa: ASSPGQRLHNEQF

v_call: TRBV6-2/TRBV6-3
cdr3_aa: ASSPPFDRERQPQH

v_call: TRBV19
cdr3_aa: ASSLGQGLYNEQF

v_call: TRBV7-2
cdr3_aa: ASRQGYGYT

v_call: TRBV3-1/TRBV3-2
cdr3_aa: ASSQALEETQY

v_call: TRBV30
cdr3_aa: AWRINTGIANSPLH

v_call: TRBV9
cdr3_aa: ASSFGQNTEAF

v_call: TRBV6-2/TRBV6-3
cdr3_aa: ASSRTGGYYEQY

v_call: TRBV28
cdr3_aa: ASSLQGYEQY

v_call: TRBV3-1/TRBV3-2
cdr3_aa: ASSPPTTGTGVPEAF

v_call: TRBV28
cdr3_aa: ASRSGTEQETQY

v_call: TRBV5-6
cdr3_aa: ASSLVLGANYEQY

v_call: TRBV5-1
cdr3_aa: ASSLVYSGRRIDQETQY

v_call: TRBV12-3/TRBV12-4
cdr3_aa: ASSFPRDTIY

v_call: TRBV4-1
cdr3_aa: ASRVAPGTDTQY

v_call: TRBV11-2
cdr3_aa: ASSLAPAGNEQF

v_call: TRBV28
cdr3_aa: ASSPSEGIGSYNSPLH